Listed below are T cell receptor beta chains from one sample, sequenced in a study of blood T cells in healthy people across ages. From the 5' RACE reads, TCRdb called clonotypes with MiXCR, one entry per CDR3 protein. The sample holds some 1.4 million distinct CDR3 sequences, approximately 42% seen once. Source material: blood. The receptors were gathered from a young woman in good health. CDR3s include the opening cysteine and the closing phenylalanine or tryptophan. The D gene is left open where the match is weak. Only part of the rows carry a size: once, few, many, or a class if the clone is expanded.

.	TRBV6-6	TRBJ2-3	TRBD2	CASSVAGGPADTQYF	TGTGCCAGCAGCGTAGCGGGGGGGCCCGCAGATACGCAGTATTTT
.	TRBV5-8	TRBJ2-1	TRBD2	CASSPRGSGGNEQFF	TGTGCCAGCAGCCCAAGGGGATCGGGGGGCAATGAGCAGTTCTTC
.	TRBV20-1	TRBJ2-7	TRBD2	CSARDRSTSGSFHEQYF	TGCAGTGCTAGAGACCGGTCTACTAGCGGGAGTTTTCACGAGCAGTACTTC
once	TRBV20-1	TRBJ2-5	.	CSARPKGETQYF	TGCAGTGCTAGACCGAAGGGAGAGACCCAGTACTTC
.	TRBV7-2	TRBJ2-5	.	CASSFPGYDNEQYF	TGTGCCAGCAGCTTCCCAGGGTACGACAATGAGCAGTACTTC
.	TRBV6-5	TRBJ2-1	TRBD2	CASGKEREVPREQFF	TGTGCCAGCGGAAAGGAGCGGGAGGTCCCACGGGAGCAGTTCTTC
.	TRBV29-1	TRBJ2-3	TRBD2	CSVETGGGGVGTQYF	TGCAGCGTTGAAACCGGCGGGGGGGGAGTAGGTACGCAGTATTTT
.	TRBV5-1	TRBJ2-2	.	CASSFKGWSANTGELFF	TGCGCCAGCAGCTTTAAGGGGTGGAGTGCGAACACCGGGGAGCTGTTTTTT
few	TRBV7-6	TRBJ1-5	TRBD1	CASSLMGQGTYGNQPQHF	TGTGCCAGCAGCTTAATGGGACAGGGGACTTACGGGAATCAGCCCCAGCATTTT
.	TRBV3-1	TRBJ2-7	.	CASSQARASEGSYEQYF	TGTGCCAGCAGCCAAGCCCGGGCTAGCGAGGGATCCTACGAGCAGTACTTC
few	TRBV7-2	TRBJ2-1	.	CASSPLGGNEQFF	TGTGCCAGCAGCCCGTTGGGGGGCAATGAGCAGTTCTTC
few	TRBV20-1	TRBJ2-7	TRBD1	CSAAKDRHRDRGYEQYF	TGCAGTGCCGCAAAGGACCGGCACCGGGACAGGGGCTACGAGCAGTACTTC
.	TRBV5-5	TRBJ2-2	.	CASSLFANTGELFF	TGTGCCAGCAGCTTGTTCGCGAACACCGGGGAGCTGTTTTTT
few	TRBV4-1	TRBJ1-2	.	CASSLTTPNYGYTF	TGCGCCAGCAGCCTCACTACACCGAACTATGGCTACACCTTC
.	TRBV3-1	TRBJ2-7	.	CASSPDTPTSEQYF	TGTGCCAGCAGCCCGGACACGCCAACAAGCGAGCAGTACTTC
.	TRBV9	TRBJ2-5	TRBD2	CASSAKGVGDYSPYYNEQYF	TGTGCCAGCAGCGCAAAAGGAGTGGGGGACTATAGTCCCTACTACAATGAGCAGTACTTC
once	TRBV27	TRBJ1-1	.	CASSPALRTVLRTEAFF	TGTGCCAGCAGTCCGGCCCTTCGGACAGTATTGAGAACTGAAGCTTTCTTT
few	TRBV11-2	TRBJ2-5	.	CASSYDRIRETQYF	TGTGCCAGCAGTTACGACAGGATAAGAGAGACCCAGTACTTC
once	TRBV20-1	TRBJ2-7	TRBD1	CSVAVGGAGYEQYF	TGCAGTGTTGCCGTAGGGGGCGCTGGGTACGAGCAGTACTTC
.	TRBV10-3	TRBJ2-7	.	CAISREASEQYF	TGTGCCATCAGCCGAGAGGCCTCCGAGCAGTACTTC
.	TRBV20-1	TRBJ2-2	.	CSARDPGRGHTGELFF	TGCAGTGCTAGAGATCCAGGCCGCGGGCACACCGGGGAGCTGTTTTTT
many	TRBV20-1	TRBJ2-1	.	CSAAGPRDDNEQFF	TGCAGTGCGGCGGGCCCTCGGGATGACAATGAGCAGTTCTTC